What follows is one T cell receptor (beta chain) and its context. Its antigen remains unidentified. The primer mix had 60 Vbeta and 13 Jbeta primers. Clones were sequenced by immunoSEQ multiplex PCR, and TCRdb holds only the in-frame ones, with some missing. The data show some 120,000 clones, 73% seen once. The entry originates in a study of cytomegalovirus exposure and HLA in healthy donors. The study's findings and limits: HLA allele associations emerged for 15,000 to 20,000 TCR beta sequences in a later analysis, at 0.05 false discovery rate.

Germline V CDR1 and CDR2: SGHNT, YYREEE (reference sequence). The CDR3 sequence is 17 residues long. V lost 1 base, J lost 2 bases, and 3 bases stayed unmatched. The specimen was PBMCs. The origin of this receptor is a man aged 55-75 years in good health and CMV-seropositive. The chain combines TRBV5-4 with TRBJ2-5; 15 nucleotides line up with TRBD2. The CDR3 region is CASSLFGTSGGQETQYF. CDR3 in DNA: TGTGCCAGCAGCTTGTTCGGGACTAGCGGGGGGCAAGAGACCCAGTACTTC.